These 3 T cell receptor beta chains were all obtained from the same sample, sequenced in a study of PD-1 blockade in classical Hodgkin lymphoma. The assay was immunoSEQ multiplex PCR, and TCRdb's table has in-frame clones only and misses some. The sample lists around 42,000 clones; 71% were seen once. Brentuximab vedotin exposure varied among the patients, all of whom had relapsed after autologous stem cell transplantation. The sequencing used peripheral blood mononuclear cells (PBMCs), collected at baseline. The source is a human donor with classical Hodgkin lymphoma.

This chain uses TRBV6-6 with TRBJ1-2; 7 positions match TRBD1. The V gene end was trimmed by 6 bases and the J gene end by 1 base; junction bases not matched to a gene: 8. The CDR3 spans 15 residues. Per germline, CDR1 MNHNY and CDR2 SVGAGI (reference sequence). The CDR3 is CASRLTRDSNYGYTF. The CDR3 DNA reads TGTGCCAGCAGGTTAACTCGGGACAGTAACTATGGCTACACCTTC.

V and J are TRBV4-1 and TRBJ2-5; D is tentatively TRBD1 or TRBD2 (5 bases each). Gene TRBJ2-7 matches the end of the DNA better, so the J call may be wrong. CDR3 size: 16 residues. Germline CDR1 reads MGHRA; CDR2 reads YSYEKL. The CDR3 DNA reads TGCGCCAGCAGCCAAGGTCCAGGGAGAGGCACCTACGAGCAGTACTTC. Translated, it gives CASSQGPGRGTYEQYF.

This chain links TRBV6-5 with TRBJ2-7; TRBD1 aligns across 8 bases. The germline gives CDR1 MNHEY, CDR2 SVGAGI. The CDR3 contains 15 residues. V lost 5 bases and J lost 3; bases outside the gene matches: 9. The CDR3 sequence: CASSKPQGAFYEQYF. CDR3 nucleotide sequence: TGTGCCAGCAGTAAACCCCAGGGGGCATTCTACGAGCAGTACTTC.